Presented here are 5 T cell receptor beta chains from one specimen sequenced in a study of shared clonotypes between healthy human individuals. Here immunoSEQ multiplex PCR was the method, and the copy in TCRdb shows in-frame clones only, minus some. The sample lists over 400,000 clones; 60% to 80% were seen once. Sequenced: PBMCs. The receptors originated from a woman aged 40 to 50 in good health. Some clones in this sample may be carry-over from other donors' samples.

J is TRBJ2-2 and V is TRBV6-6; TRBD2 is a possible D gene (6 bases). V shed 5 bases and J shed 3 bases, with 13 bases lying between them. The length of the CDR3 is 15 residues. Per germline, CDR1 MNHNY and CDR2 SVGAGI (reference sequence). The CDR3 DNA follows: TGTGCCAGCAGTGGAATAGCGGCCTACACCGGGGAGCTGTTTTTT. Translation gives CASSGIAAYTGELFF.

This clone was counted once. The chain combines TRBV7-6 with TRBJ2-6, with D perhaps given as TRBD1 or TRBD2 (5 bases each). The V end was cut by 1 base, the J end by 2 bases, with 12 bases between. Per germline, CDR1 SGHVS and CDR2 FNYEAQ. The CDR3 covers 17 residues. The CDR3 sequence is CASSLVGAPTGANVLTF. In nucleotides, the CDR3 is TGTGCCAGCAGCTTAGTCGGGGCCCCCACTGGGGCCAACGTCCTGACTTTC. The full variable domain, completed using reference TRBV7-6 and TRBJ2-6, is GAGVSQSPRYKVTKRGQDVALRCDPISGHVSLYWYRQALGQGPEFLTYFNYEAQQDKSGLPNDRFSAERPEGSISTLTIQRTEQRDSAMYRCASSLVGAPTGANVLTFGAGSRLTVL.

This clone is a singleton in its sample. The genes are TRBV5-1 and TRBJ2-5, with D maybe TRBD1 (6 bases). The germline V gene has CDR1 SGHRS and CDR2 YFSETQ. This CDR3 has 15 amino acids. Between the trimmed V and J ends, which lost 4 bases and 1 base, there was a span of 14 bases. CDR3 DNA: TGCGCCAGCAGCGCCGCCCAGGGGCCCCAAGAGACCCAGTACTTC. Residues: CASSAAQGPQETQYF.

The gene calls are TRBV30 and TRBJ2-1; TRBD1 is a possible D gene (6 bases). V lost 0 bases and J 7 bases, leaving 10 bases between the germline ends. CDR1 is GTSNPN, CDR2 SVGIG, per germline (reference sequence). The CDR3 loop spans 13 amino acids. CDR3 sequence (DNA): TGTGCCTGGAGTGTTGGACAGCGAAATGAGCAGTTCTTC. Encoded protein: CAWSVGQRNEQFF. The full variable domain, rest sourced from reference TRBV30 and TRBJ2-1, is SQTIHQWPATLVQPVGSPLSLECTVEGTSNPNLYWYRQAAGRGLQLLFYSVGIGQISSEVPQNLSASRPQDRQFILSSKKLLLSDSGFYLCAWSVGQRNEQFFGPGTRLTVL.

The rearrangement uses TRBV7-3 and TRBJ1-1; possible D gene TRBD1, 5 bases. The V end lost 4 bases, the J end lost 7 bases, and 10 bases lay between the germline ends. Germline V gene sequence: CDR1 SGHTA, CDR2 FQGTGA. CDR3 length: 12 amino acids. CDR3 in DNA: TGTGCCAGCAGCTCCCCCGGGGGTGAAGCTTTCTTT. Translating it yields CASSSPGGEAFF. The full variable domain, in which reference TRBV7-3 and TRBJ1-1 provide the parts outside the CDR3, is GAGVSQTPSNKVTEKGKYVELRCDPISGHTALYWYRQSLGQGPEFLIYFQGTGAADDSGLPNDRFFAVRPEGSVSTLKIQRTERGDSAVYLCASSSPGGEAFFGQGTRLTVV.